The sequence of this T cell receptor beta chain was determined in a study of chemoradiotherapy in HPV16-positive cancers (dated by TCRdb to 2022 to 2024). For the study in its entirety: Using functional T-cell assays on cells from a couple of HPV16-positive patients, the researchers defined candidate HPV-specific T-cell clones and common TCR motifs. Whether T-cell immunity against the HPV oncoproteins E6 and E7 changes during chemoradiotherapy and whether survival is affected by this immunity were examined in the study. Next, the candidate HPV-specific TCRs and motifs were followed in TCR repertoires from around 91 patients with HPV-related cancers. What the research found in general, with its limitations: Expansion of candidate HPV-specific clones and E7-related TCR motifs was observed in the tumor microenvironment during treatment, whereas no such expansion was observed for non-HPV-specific T cells. The functional definition of HPV-specific T cells was derived from only a couple of HPV16-positive patients, and the survival association was reported for HPV16-positive patients. Among HPV16-positive patients, expansion of HPV-responsive T cells during chemoradiotherapy was associated with better recurrence-free survival.

Repertoires were sampled repeatedly over the course of chemoradiotherapy, so clonal expansion could be followed in the tumor microenvironment. CDR1 LNHDA and CDR2 SQIVND were looked up in the germline V gene (reference sequence). The CDR3, cysteine through phenylalanine, is 14 amino acids long. Only CDR3 DNA remains: 42 bases, in frame from the first base. Unmatched junction bases come to 10, with V trimmed by 5 bases and J by 14 bases. With respect to this clone: Its recognized antigen is unknown. No base-level quality is on record; no much larger clone is a single base apart.

The method behind the library was the immunoSEQ multiplex PCR assay. Held by TCRdb, this immuneACCESS table contains in-frame sequences only and omits some clones. Under half of the omission traces to an unresolved V gene where checked; the cause of the rest is unknown. For this sample the table gives about 8,600 clones, of which about two thirds were detected only once. 20% of the sample is in the top ten clones. The receptor was derived from a human donor with HPV-associated anogenital cancer. The chain is assembled from TRBV19 and TRBJ2-5; the central 14 bases match TRBD2. The sample was collected from a patient who underwent chemoradiotherapy. CDR3 reads: CASSFGLAGGALYF. The nucleotide sequence is TGTGCCAGTAGTTTCGGACTAGCGGGGGGTGCCCTATACTTC.